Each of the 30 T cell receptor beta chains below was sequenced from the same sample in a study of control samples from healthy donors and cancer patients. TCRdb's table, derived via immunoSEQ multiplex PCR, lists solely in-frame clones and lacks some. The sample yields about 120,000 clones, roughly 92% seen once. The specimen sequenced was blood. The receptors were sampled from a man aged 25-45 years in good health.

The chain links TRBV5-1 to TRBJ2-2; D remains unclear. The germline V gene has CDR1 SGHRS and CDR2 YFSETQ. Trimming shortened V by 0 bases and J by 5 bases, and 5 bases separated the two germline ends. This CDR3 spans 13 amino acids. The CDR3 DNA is TGCGCCAGCAGCTTGGTAGGGACCGGGGAGCTGTTTTTT. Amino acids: CASSLVGTGELFF. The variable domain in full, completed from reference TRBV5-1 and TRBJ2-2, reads KAGVTQTPRYLIKTRGQQVTLSCSPISGHRSVSWYQQTPGQGLQFLFEYFSETQRNKGNFPGRFSGRQFSNSRSEMNVSTLELGDSALYLCASSLVGTGELFFGEGSRLTVL.

Here the CDR3 DNA reads TGCAGCGTTGAGTTGCTGTGGGGGGCGGCGAACACTGAAGCTTTCTTT. Its translation is CSVELLWGAANTEAFF. The V call is TRBV29-1, the J call TRBJ1-1, with D possibly matching TRBD1 (6 bases). V lost 3 bases and J 1 base, leaving 18 bases between the germline ends. Germline V CDR1 and CDR2: SQVTM, ANQGSEA. The CDR3 totals 16 residues.

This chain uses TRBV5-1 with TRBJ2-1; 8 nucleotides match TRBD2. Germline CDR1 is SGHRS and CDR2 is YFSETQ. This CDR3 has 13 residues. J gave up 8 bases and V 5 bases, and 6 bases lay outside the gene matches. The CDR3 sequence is CASRLAVNDEQFF. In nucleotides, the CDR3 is TGCGCCAGCAGACTAGCGGTTAACGATGAGCAGTTCTTC.

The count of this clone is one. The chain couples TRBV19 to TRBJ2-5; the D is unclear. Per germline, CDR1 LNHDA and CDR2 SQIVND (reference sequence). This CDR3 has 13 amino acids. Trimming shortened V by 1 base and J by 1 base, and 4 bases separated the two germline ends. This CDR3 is CASSIGLQETQYF. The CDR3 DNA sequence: TGTGCCAGTAGTATAGGTCTCCAAGAGACCCAGTACTTC.

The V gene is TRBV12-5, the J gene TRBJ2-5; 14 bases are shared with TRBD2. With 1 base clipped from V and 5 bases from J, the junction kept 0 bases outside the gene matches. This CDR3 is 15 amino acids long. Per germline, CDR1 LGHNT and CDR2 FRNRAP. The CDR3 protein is CASGLGLAGGETQYF. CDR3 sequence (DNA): TGTGCTAGTGGTTTGGGACTAGCGGGGGGGGAGACCCAGTACTTC.

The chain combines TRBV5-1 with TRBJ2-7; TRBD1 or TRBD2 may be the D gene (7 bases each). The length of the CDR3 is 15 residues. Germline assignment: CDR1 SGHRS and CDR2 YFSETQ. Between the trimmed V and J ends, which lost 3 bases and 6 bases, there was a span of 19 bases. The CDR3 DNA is TGCGCCAGCAGCTCGGTAGGGACAGCGGGGCGCGAGCAGTACTTC. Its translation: CASSSVGTAGREQYF.

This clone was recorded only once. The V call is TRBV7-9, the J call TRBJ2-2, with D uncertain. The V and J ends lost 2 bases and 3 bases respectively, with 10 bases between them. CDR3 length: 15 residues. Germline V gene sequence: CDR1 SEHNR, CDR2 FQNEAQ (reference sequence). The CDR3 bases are TGTGCCAGCAGCTTATCGGGCCCTGACACCGGGGAGCTGTTTTTT. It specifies CASSLSGPDTGELFF.

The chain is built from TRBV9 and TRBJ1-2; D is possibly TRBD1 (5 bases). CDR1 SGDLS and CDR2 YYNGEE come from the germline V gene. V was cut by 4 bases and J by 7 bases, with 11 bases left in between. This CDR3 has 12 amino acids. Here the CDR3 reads CASSPGARGYTF. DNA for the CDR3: TGTGCCAGCAGCCCCGGGGCCCGTGGCTACACCTTC.

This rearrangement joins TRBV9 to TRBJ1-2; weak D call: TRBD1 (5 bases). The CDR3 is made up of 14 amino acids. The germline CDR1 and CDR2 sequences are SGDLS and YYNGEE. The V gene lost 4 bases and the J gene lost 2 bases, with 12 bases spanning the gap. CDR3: CASSRGGINYGYTF. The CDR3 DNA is TGTGCCAGCAGCCGTGGGGGGATCAACTATGGCTACACCTTC. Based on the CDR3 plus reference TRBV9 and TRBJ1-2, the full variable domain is DSGVTQTPKHLITATGQRVTLRCSPRSGDLSVYWYQQSLDQGLQFLIQYYNGEERAKGNILERFSAQQFPDLHSELNLSSLELGDSALYFCASSRGGINYGYTFGSGTRLTVV.

The CDR3 bases are TGTGCCAGCAGTCTCCGGGGTCAGGGGACTGAAGCTTTCTTT. Protein sequence: CASSLRGQGTEAFF. The chain has TRBV6-4 and TRBJ1-1; maybe TRBD1 (6 bases). The CDR3 extends over 14 amino acids. V was pared by 5 bases and J by 5 bases, with 15 bases between. CDR1 is MRHNA and CDR2 is SNTAGT in the germline V gene.

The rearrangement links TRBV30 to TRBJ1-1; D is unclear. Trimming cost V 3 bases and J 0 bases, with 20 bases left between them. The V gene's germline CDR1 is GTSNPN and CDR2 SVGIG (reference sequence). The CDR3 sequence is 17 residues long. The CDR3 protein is CAWSLWLTGGMNTEAFF. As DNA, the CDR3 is TGTGCCTGGAGCCTTTGGTTGACCGGCGGGATGAACACTGAAGCTTTCTTT.

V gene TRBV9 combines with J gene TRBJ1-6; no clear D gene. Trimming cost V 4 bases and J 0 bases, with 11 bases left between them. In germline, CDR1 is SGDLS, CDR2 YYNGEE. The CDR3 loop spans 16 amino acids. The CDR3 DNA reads TGTGCCAGCAGCACGGGCTCCAGCTCCTATAATTCACCCCTCCACTTT. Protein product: CASSTGSSSYNSPLHF.

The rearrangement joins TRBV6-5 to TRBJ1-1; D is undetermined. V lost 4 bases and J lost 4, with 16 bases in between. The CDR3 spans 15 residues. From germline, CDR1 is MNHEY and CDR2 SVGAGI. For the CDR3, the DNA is TGTGCCAGCAGTTTGAGTCAACCCATGGGCACTGAAGCTTTCTTT. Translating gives CASSLSQPMGTEAFF.

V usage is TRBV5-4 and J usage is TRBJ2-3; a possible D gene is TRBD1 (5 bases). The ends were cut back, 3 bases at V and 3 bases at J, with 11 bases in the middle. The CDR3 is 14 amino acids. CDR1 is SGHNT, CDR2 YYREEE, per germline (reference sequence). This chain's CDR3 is CASSSGQGTDTQYF. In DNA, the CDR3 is TGTGCCAGCAGCTCTGGGCAGGGTACAGATACGCAGTATTTT.

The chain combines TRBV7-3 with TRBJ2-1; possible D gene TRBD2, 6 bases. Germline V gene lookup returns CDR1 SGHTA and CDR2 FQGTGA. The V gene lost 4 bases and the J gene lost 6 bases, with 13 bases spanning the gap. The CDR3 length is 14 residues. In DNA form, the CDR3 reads TGTGCCAGCAGCTCCCCTCTGGGGGGCAATGAGCAGTTCTTC. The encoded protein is CASSSPLGGNEQFF.

CDR3 coding DNA: TGTGCCAGCAGTTCGAAGCCATATGGCTACACCTTC. Translation: CASSSKPYGYTF. The chain links TRBV28 to TRBJ1-2; D gene unclear. V shed 4 bases and J shed 5 bases, with 8 bases lying between them. There are 12 residues in the CDR3. The germline gives CDR1 MDHEN, CDR2 SYDVKM.

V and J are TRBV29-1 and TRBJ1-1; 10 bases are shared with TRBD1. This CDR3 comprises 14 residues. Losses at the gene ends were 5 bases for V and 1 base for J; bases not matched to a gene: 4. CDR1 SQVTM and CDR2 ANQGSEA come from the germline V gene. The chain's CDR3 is CSVLTGGSNTEAFF. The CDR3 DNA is TGCAGCGTTCTGACAGGGGGCTCGAACACTGAAGCTTTCTTT. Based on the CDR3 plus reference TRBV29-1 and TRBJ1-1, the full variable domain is SAVISQKPSRDICQRGTSLTIQCQVDSQVTMMFWYRQQPGQSLTLIATANQGSEATYESGFVIDKFPISRPNLTFSTLTVSNMSPEDSSIYLCSVLTGGSNTEAFFGQGTRLTVV.

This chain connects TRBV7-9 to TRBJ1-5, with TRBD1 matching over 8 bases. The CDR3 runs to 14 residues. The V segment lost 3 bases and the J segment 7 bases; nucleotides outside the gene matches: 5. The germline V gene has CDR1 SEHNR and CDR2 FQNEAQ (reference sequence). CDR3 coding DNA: TGTGCCAGCAGCTTCCAGGGGGCAGAGCAGCCCCAGCATTTT. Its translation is CASSFQGAEQPQHF.

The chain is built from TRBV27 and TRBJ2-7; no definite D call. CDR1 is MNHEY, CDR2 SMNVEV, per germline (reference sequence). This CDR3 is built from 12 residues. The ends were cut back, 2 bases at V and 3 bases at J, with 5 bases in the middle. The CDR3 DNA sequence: TGTGCCAGCAGTTTAGGAGTCTACGAGCAGTACGTC. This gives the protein CASSLGVYEQYV.

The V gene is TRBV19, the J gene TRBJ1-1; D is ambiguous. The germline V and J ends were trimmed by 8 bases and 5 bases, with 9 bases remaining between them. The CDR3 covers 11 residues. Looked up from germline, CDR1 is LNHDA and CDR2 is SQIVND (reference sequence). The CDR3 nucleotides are TGTGCCAGTGGGCTGGGGACTGAAGCTTTCTTT. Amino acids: CASGLGTEAFF.

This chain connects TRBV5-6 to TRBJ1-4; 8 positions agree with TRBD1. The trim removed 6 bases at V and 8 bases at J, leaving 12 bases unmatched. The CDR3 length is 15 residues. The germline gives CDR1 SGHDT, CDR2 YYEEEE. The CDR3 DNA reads TGTGCCAGCATCATACCCGGGACAGGTTCGGAAAAACTGTTTTTT. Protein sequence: CASIIPGTGSEKLFF.

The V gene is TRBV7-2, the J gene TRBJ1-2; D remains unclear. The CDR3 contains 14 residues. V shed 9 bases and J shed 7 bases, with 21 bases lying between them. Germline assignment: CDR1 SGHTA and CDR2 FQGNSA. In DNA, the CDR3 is TGTGCCAGTGCGCAGTCGGGGTACCGATCTGGCTACACCTTC. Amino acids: CASAQSGYRSGYTF.

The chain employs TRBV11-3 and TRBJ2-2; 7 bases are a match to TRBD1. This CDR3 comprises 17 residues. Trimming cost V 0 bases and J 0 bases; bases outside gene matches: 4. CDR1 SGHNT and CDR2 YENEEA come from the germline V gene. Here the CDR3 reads CASSLDRGQANTGELFF. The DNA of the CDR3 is TGTGCCAGCAGCTTAGATCGCGGACAGGCGAACACCGGGGAGCTGTTTTTT. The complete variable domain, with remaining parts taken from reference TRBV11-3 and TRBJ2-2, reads EAGVVQSPRYKIIEKKQPVAFWCNPISGHNTLYWYLQNLGQGPELLIRYENEEAVDDSQLPKDRFSAERLKGVDSTLKIQPAELGDSAVYLCASSLDRGQANTGELFFGEGSRLTVL.

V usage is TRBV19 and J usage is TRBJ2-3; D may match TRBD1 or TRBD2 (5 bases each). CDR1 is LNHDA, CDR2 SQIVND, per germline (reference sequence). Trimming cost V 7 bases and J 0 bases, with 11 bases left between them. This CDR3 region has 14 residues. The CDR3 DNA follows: TGTGCCAGTATGAGGGGAACTAGCACAGATACGCAGTATTTT. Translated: CASMRGTSTDTQYF. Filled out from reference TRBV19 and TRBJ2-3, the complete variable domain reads DGGITQSPKYLFRKEGQNVTLSCEQNLNHDAMYWYRQDPGQGLRLIYYSQIVNDFQKGDIAEGYSVSREKKESFPLTVTSAQKNPTAFYLCASMRGTSTDTQYFGPGTRLTVL.

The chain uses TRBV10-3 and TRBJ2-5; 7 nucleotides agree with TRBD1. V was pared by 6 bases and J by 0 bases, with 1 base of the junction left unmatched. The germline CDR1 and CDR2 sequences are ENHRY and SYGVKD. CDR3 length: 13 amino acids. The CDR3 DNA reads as TGTGCCATCAGGGGACAGAACCAAGAGACCCAGTACTTC. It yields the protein CAIRGQNQETQYF.

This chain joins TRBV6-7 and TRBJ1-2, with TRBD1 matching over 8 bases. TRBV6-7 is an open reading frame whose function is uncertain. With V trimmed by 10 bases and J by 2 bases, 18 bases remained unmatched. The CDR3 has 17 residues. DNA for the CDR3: TGTGCCAACGCAGTCCGGGACAGGAGAACTGAAAACTATGGCTACACCTTC. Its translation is CANAVRDRRTENYGYTF.

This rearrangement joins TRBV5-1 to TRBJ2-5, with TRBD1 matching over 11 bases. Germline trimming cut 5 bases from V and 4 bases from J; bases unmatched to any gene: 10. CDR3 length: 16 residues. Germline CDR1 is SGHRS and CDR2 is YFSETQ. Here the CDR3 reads CASSPSSGTGGETQYF. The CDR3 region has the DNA TGCGCCAGCAGTCCTAGTTCCGGGACAGGGGGAGAGACCCAGTACTTC.

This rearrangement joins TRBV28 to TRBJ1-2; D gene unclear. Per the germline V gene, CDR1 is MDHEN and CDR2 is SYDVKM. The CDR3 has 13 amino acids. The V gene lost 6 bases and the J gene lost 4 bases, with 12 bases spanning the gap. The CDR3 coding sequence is TGTGCCAGCAGAGAGTCGGGCGGCTATGGCTACACCTTC. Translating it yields CASRESGGYGYTF.

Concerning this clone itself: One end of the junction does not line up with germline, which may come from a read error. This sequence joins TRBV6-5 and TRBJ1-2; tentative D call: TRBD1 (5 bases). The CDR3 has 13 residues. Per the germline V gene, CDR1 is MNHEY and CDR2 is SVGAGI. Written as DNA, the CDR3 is TGTGCCGGCAGAGAGGGTACGGGGGATGGCTACACCTTC. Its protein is CAGREGTGDGYTF.

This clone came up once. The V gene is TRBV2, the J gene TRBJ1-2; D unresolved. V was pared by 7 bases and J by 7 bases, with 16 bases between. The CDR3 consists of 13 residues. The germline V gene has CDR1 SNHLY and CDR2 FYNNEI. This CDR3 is CASTPAIGGGYTF. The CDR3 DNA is TGTGCCAGCACCCCCGCGATCGGTGGTGGCTACACCTTC.